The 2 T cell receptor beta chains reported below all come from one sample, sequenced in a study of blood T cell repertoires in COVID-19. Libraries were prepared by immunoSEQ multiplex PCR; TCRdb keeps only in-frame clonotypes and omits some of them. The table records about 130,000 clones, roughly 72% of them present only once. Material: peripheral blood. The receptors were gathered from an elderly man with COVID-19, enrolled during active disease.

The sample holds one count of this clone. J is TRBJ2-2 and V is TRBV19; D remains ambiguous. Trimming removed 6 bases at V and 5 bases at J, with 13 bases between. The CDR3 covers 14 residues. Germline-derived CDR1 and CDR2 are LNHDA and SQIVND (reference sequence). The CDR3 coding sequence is TGTGCCAGTAGGGCTCCCTTAAAAACCGGGGAGCTGTTTTTT. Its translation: CASRAPLKTGELFF.

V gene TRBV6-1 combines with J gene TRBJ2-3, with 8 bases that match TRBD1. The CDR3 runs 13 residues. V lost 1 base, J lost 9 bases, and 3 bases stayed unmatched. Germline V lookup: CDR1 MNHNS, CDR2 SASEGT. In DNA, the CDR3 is TGTGCCAGCAGTGAAGGCTGGACAGGGACGCAGTATTTT. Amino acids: CASSEGWTGTQYF.